The source of this TCR beta chain is a study of Ad26.COV2.S vaccination and SARS-CoV-2 variants. Looking at the study overall: Ad26.COV2.S, an intramuscular injection, was given once or twice 56 days apart. General study points: Non-spike TCR breadth did not differ much between vaccine and placebo recipients. Participants in the vaccine arm had higher spike-specific TCR breadth; placebo recipients had lower.

This table comes from immunoSEQ multiplex PCR, and its TCRdb copy is limited to in-frame clones, with some not included. In the table there are 250,000 to 300,000 clones, around 87% of which are singletons. The treatment was: roughly 18 received Ad26.COV2.S at low or high dose, single or two shots; 5 received placebo; per-sample allocation not given. Sample collection was performed on day 63 after the first vaccine or placebo injection. As its vector, the vaccine had Ad26, which expressed Wuhan-strain SARS-CoV-2 spike. To note about this clone: Its antigen is unknown.

Sequencing was performed on peripheral blood, taken in a trial of Ad26.COV2.S vaccine versus placebo. The receptor was isolated from a person between 18 and 65 years old who received the Ad26.COV2.S COVID-19 vaccine or a placebo.

CDR3 amino acids: CASSLSRPLTDTQYF. As DNA, the CDR3 is TGTGCCAGCAGCTTATCCCGGCCCCTCACAGATACGCAGTATTTT. The gene calls are TRBV7-2 and TRBJ2-3; no reliable D call. Per the germline V gene, CDR1 is SGHTA and CDR2 is FQGNSA. V lost 2 bases to trimming and J lost 2 bases, with 11 bases between them. This CDR3 has 15 residues.